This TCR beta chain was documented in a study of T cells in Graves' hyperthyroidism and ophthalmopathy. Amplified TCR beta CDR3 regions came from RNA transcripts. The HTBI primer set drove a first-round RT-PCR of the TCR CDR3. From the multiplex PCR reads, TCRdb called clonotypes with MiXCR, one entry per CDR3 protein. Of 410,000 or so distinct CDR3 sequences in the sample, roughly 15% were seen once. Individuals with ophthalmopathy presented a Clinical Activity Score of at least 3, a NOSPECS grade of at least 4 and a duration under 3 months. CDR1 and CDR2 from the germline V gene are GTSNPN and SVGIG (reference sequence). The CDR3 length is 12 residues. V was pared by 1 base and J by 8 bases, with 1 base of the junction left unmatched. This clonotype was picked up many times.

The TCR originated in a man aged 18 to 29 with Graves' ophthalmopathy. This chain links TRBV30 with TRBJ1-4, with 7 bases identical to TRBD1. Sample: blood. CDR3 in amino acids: CAWSGTGEKLFF. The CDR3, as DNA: TGTGCCTGGAGTGGGACAGGCGAAAAACTGTTTTTT.